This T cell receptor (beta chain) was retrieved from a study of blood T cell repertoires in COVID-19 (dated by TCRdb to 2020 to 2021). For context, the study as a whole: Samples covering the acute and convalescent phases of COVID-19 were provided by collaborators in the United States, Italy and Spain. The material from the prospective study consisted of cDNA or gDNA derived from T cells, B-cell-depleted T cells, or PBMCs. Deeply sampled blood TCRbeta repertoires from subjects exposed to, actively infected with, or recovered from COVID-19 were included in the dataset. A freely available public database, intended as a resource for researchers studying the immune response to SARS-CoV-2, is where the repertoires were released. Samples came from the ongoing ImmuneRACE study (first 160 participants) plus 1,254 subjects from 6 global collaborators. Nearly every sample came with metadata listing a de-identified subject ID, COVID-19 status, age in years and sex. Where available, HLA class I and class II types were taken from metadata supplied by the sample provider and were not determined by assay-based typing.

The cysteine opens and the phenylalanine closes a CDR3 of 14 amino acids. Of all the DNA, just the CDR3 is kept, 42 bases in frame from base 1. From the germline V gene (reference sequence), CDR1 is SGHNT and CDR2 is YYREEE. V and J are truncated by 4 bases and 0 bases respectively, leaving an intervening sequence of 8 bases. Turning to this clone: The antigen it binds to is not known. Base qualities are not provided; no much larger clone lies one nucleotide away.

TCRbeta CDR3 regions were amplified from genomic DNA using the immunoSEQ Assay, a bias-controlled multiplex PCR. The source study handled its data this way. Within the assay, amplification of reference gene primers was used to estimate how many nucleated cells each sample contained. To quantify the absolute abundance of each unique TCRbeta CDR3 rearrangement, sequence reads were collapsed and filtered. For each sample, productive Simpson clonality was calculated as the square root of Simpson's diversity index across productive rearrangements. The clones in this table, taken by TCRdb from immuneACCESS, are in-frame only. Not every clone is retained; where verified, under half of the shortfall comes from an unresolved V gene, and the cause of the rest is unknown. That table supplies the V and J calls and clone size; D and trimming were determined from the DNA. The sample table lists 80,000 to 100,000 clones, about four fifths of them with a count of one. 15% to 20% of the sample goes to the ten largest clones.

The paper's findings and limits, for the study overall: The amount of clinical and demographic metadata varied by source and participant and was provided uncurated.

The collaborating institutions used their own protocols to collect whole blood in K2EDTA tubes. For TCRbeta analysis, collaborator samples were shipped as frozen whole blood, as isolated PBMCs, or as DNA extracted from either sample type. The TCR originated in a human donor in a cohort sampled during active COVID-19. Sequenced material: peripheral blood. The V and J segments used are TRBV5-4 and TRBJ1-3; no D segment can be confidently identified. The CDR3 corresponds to CASSPEGSGNTIYF. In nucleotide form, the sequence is TGTGCCAGCAGCCCGGAGGGCTCTGGAAACACCATATATTTT.